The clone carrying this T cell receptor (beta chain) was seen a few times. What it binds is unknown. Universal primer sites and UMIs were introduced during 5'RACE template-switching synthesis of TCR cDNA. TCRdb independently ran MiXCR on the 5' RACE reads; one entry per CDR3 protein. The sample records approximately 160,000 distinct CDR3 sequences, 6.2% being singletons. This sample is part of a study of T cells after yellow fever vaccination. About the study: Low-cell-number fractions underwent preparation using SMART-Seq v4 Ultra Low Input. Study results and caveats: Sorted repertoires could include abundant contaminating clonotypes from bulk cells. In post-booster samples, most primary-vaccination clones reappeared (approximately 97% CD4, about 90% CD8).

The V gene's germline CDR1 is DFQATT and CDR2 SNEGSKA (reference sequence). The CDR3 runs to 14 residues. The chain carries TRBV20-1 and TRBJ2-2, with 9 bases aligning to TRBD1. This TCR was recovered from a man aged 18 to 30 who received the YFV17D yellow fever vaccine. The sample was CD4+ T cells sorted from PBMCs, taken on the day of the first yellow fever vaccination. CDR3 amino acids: CSVLQGAGTGELFF. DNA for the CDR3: TGCAGCGTGTTACAGGGGGCCGGCACCGGGGAGCTGTTTTTT.